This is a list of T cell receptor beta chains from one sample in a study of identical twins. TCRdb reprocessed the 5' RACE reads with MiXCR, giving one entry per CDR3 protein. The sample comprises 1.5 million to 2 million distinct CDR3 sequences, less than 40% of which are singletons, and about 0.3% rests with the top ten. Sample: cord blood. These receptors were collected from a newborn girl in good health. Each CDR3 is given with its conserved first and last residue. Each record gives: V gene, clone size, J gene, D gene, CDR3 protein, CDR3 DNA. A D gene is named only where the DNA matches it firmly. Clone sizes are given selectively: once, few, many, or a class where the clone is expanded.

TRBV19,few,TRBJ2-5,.,CASSISGPGKETQYF,TGTGCCAGTAGTATAAGTGGTCCAGGGAAAGAGACCCAGTACTTC
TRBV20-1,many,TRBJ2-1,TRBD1,CSARREQGAYNEQFF,TGCAGTGCTAGAAGGGAACAGGGGGCCTACAATGAGCAGTTCTTC
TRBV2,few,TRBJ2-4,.,CASSRGYRSGDIQYF,TGTGCCAGCAGTCGAGGATATAGGTCGGGGGACATTCAGTACTTC
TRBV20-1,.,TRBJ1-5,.,CSASLRQGRSQPQHF,TGCAGTGCTAGTCTCCGCCAGGGAAGAAGTCAGCCCCAGCATTTT
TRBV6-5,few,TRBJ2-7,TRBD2,CASSYSRAGGSILEQYF,TGTGCCAGCAGTTACTCCCGAGCGGGAGGGTCCATACTGGAGCAGTACTTC
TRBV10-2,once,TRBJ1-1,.,CASINGQNTEAFF,TGCGCCAGCATCAACGGACAGAACACTGAAGCTTTCTTT
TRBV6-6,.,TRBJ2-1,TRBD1,CASSYRGGKETQFF,TGTGCCAGCAGCTACAGGGGCGGAAAAGAGACCCAGTTCTTC
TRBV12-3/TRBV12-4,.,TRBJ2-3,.,CASSLGPGDAQYF,TGTGCCAGCAGTCTCGGGCCGGGAGATGCGCAGTATTTT
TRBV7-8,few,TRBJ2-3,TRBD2,CASVRDYGMTDTQYF,TGTGCCAGCGTACGGGACTATGGGATGACAGATACGCAGTATTTT
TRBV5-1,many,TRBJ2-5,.,CASSLRQTQETQYF,TGCGCCAGCAGCTTGAGACAGACCCAAGAGACCCAGTACTTC